The 16 T cell receptor beta chains below were found in one sample sequenced in a study of shared clonotypes between healthy human individuals. Data came from immunoSEQ multiplex PCR; TCRdb stores just in-frame clones and leaves some out. The repertoire holds fewer than 2.5 million clones, with approximately 93% as singletons. Sequencing was performed on naive CD4+ T cells from PBMCs. Subset noted: CD45RA+ positively selected. These receptors all stem from a man younger than 35 in good health. Some clones in this sample may be carry-over from other donors' samples.

The V gene is TRBV6-6, the J gene TRBJ2-2; tentative D call: TRBD2 (6 bases). Germline CDR1 reads MNHNY; CDR2 reads SVGAGI (reference sequence). V was clipped by 8 bases and J by 7 bases, with 20 bases between them. The CDR3 is 15 residues long. CDR3 nucleotide sequence: TGTGCCAGCCCCCGGGGGAAGGGTATGGGCGGGGAGCTGTTTTTT. As protein: CASPRGKGMGGELFF.

This sequence joins TRBV27 and TRBJ2-3; 16 nucleotides line up with TRBD2. The CDR3 has 18 amino acids. The V gene's germline CDR1 is MNHEY and CDR2 SMNVEV (reference sequence). Losses at the gene ends were 7 bases for V and 5 bases for J; bases not matched to a gene: 12. In nucleotides, the CDR3 is TGTGCCAGCACCGTGAGGGGGACTAGCGGGAGGGGAGAAGATACGCAGTATTTT. As protein: CASTVRGTSGRGEDTQYF.

The chain is built from TRBV7-8 and TRBJ2-4; D assignment may be TRBD1 or TRBD2 (5 bases each). V lost 5 bases and J lost 0, with 17 bases in between. This CDR3 has 17 residues. Germline V lookup: CDR1 SGHVS, CDR2 FQNEAQ. The chain's CDR3 is CASSTGTELLAKNIQYF. For the CDR3, the DNA is TGTGCCAGCAGCACGGGGACGGAACTTCTAGCCAAAAACATTCAGTACTTC.

The V call is TRBV5-8, the J call TRBJ1-1; no firm D call. CDR3 length equals 14 residues. CDR1 SGHTS and CDR2 YDEGEE come from the germline V gene. The V gene lost 0 bases and the J gene lost 8 bases, with 14 bases spanning the gap. The CDR3 loop is CASSLDVRKQEAFF. The CDR3 DNA reads as TGTGCCAGCAGCTTGGATGTAAGGAAGCAAGAAGCTTTCTTT.

The CDR3 DNA sequence: TGCGCCAGCAGCCAAGACCCCAATCGGAATGAGCAGTTCTTC. Translated, it gives CASSQDPNRNEQFF. The J gene is TRBJ2-1, the V gene TRBV4-3; D remains unclear. The CDR3 has 14 residues. V lost 0 bases and J 7 bases, leaving 10 bases between the germline ends. Germline lookup yields CDR1 LGHNA and CDR2 YSLEER.

V and J are TRBV29-1 and TRBJ2-5, with 8 nucleotides matching TRBD1. V trimming: 6 bases; J trimming: 1 base; junction bases outside the gene matches: 10. The CDR3 loop spans 15 amino acids. CDR1 SQVTM and CDR2 ANQGSEA come from the germline V gene. CDR3 amino acids: CSVQPAGGFQETQYF. CDR3 nucleotides: TGCAGCGTCCAGCCGGCAGGGGGCTTCCAAGAGACCCAGTACTTC.

J is TRBJ2-4 and V is TRBV6-6; 7 bases align to TRBD2. Losses at the gene ends were 0 bases for V and 2 bases for J; bases not matched to a gene: 4. The V gene's germline CDR1 is MNHNY and CDR2 SVGAGI (reference sequence). CDR3 length: 16 residues. The CDR3 DNA is TGTGCCAGCAGTTACTCGGGCGGGGGAACCAAAAACATTCAGTACTTC. Translation: CASSYSGGGTKNIQYF.

The chain recombines TRBV6-5 with TRBJ1-5; D is uncertain. CDR3 length equals 15 residues. V was shortened by 0 bases and J by 0 bases, with 6 bases between the two germline ends. The germline V gene encodes CDR1 MNHEY and CDR2 SVGAGI. CDR3 sequence (DNA): TGTGCCAGCAGTTACTCCCATTATAGCAATCAGCCCCAGCATTTT. Encoded protein: CASSYSHYSNQPQHF.

This sequence joins TRBV11-2 and TRBJ2-5; tentative D call: TRBD1 (5 bases). Germline CDR1 and CDR2: SGHAT and FQNNGV. Trimming stripped 3 bases from V and 2 bases from J, with 7 bases between. The CDR3 spans 13 residues. The CDR3: CASSLDIQETQYF. The CDR3 DNA reads TGTGCCAGCAGCTTGGACATACAAGAGACCCAGTACTTC.

CDR3 residues: CASSIDGVGTEAFF. CDR3 DNA sequence: TGTGCCAGTAGTATAGATGGGGTGGGCACTGAAGCTTTCTTT. This chain connects TRBV19 to TRBJ1-1; D is unclear. Germline V gene sequence: CDR1 LNHDA, CDR2 SQIVND (reference sequence). With 0 bases removed from V and 4 bases from J, the gap between germline ends came to 9 bases. The CDR3 contains 14 residues.

The rearrangement joins TRBV14 to TRBJ2-3; 8 nucleotides match TRBD2. Germline lookup yields CDR1 SGHDN and CDR2 FVKESK. V lost 6 bases to trimming and J lost 2 bases; unmatched junction nucleotides: 4. The CDR3 has 14 amino acids. CDR3 amino acids: CASSELADTDTQYF. The CDR3 DNA is TGTGCCAGCAGTGAACTAGCGGACACAGATACGCAGTATTTT.

V is TRBV4-2 and J is TRBJ2-3; 8 bases are shared with TRBD2. The CDR3 has 15 amino acids. The ends lost 4 bases at V and 2 bases at J; junction bases unmatched: 5. The germline V gene encodes CDR1 LGHNA and CDR2 YNFKEQ. The CDR3 sequence: CASSLISGITDTQYF. The CDR3 DNA reads TGTGCCAGCAGCCTGATTAGCGGGATCACAGATACGCAGTATTTT.

This chain links TRBV2 with TRBJ2-2; D gene uncertain. Trimming pared 6 bases from V and 0 bases from J, leaving 8 bases between. CDR1 is SNHLY, CDR2 FYNNEI, per germline. This CDR3 is built from 14 residues. This CDR3 is CASRGDTNTGELFF. In DNA, the CDR3 is TGTGCCAGCAGAGGAGATACGAACACCGGGGAGCTGTTTTTT.

DNA for the CDR3: TGTGCCAGCTCACCACCGGACAACCCTATGAGGGCATCCTACGAGCAGTACTTC. It codes for CASSPPDNPMRASYEQYF. This rearrangement joins TRBV18 to TRBJ2-7; D might be TRBD1 or TRBD2, each matching 5 bases. This CDR3 is built from 18 residues. Trimming pared 0 bases from V and 1 base from J, leaving 19 bases between. Per germline, CDR1 KGHSH and CDR2 LQKENI. The full variable domain, its missing parts supplied by reference TRBV18 and TRBJ2-7, is NAGVMQNPRHLVRRRGQEARLRCSPMKGHSHVYWYRQLPEEGLKFMVYLQKENIIDESGMPKERFSAEFPKEGPSILRIQQVVRGDSAAYFCASSPPDNPMRASYEQYFGPGTRLTVT.

V usage is TRBV7-9 and J usage is TRBJ2-7; the match to TRBD1 covers 11 bases. The junction had 14 bases not matched to a gene; V was cut back by 4 bases and J by 6 bases. This CDR3 has 17 amino acids. CDR1 and CDR2 from the germline V gene are SEHNR and FQNEAQ (reference sequence). The CDR3 sequence: CASSSYLGTGGRSEQYF. CDR3 DNA: TGTGCCAGCAGCTCTTACCTTGGGACAGGGGGGAGGAGCGAGCAGTACTTC.

V gene TRBV28 combines with J gene TRBJ2-4; TRBD2 agrees at 7 bases. The ends lost 2 bases at V and 3 bases at J; junction bases unmatched: 7. From germline, CDR1 is MDHEN and CDR2 SYDVKM. The length of the CDR3 is 16 residues. The CDR3 is CASSLRGAGVKNIQYF. CDR3 coding DNA: TGTGCCAGCAGTTTAAGAGGGGCGGGAGTCAAAAACATTCAGTACTTC.